This record looks at one T cell receptor beta chain sequence and its context. Its specificity is unknown. CDR1 and CDR2 (germline): GTSNPN, SVGIG (reference sequence). CDR3 size: 13 residues. The ends were cut back, 2 bases at V and 4 bases at J, with 11 bases in the middle. One heparinised blood draw, averaging roughly 120 mL, came from each donor. Sorting gave populations that all exceeded 95% purity. This entry comes from a study of beta chain features in type 1 diabetes. General study points: Any HLA type influence on TCRB rearrangement was left unresolved here.

Of the isolated RNA, all was reverse transcribed, and so the sequenced material was expressed TCRB transcripts. Assay: immunoSEQ multiplex PCR; the TCRdb copy retains only in-frame clones and omits some. Found here are about 180,000 clones, about 13% of them singletons; the top ten hold 0.62%. The sample comprised central memory CD4+ T cells from blood. The TCR comes from a young woman in good health. The chain uses TRBV30 and TRBJ1-2; D is uncertain. The CDR3 reads CAWSPAGSYGYTF. The CDR3 DNA sequence: TGTGCCTGGAGTCCGGCAGGTTCCTATGGCTACACCTTC.